This T cell receptor beta chain originates from a study of identical twins. Study-wide findings and caveats: Donors were not followed over many years; analysis was cross-sectional.

Unique molecular identifiers were present on the cDNA, which also gained a universal primer site by template switching. TCRdb passed the 5' RACE reads through MiXCR, listing each CDR3 protein once. The sample has 450,000 to 500,000 distinct CDR3 sequences, roughly an eighth seen once. Trimming took off 4 bases at V and 0 bases at J, with 9 bases between the two ends. CDR1 is SGHVS and CDR2 is FQNEAQ in the germline V gene. The CDR3 spans 15 residues. In the case of this clonotype: The antigen is not known.

These data were likewise used in another study, on yellow fever vaccine responses in identical twins.

The clonotype comes from a woman aged 18-30 years in good health. The sequenced sample consisted of CD4+ T cells sorted from blood. This chain links TRBV7-8 with TRBJ1-4; D is undetermined. CDR3 coding DNA: TGTGCCAGCAGCTCATCGCAGCCAACTAATGAAAAACTGTTTTTT. Residues: CASSSSQPTNEKLFF.